These T cell receptor beta chains were read from a single sample in a study of cytomegalovirus exposure and HLA in healthy donors. Profiling relied on immunoSEQ multiplex PCR, and the TCRdb table lists in-frame clones only, not all of them. The sample includes tens of thousands of clones, around 92% of them seen just once. The sequencing sample was made of PBMCs. Source of these receptors: a woman between 18 and 29 years old in good health and CMV-seronegative. CDR3s include the opening cysteine and the closing phenylalanine or tryptophan. Fields, in order: J gene, V gene, D gene, clone size, CDR3 protein, CDR3 DNA. A D gene is named only where the DNA matches it firmly. Expanded clones are given a class, and other clones once, few, many or no size at all.

TRBJ2-7 | TRBV19 | TRBD1 | NA | CASSIRATGSTSEQYF | TGTGCCAGTAGTATCCGCGCGACAGGGAGTACATCAGAGCAGTACTTC
TRBJ2-7 | TRBV28 | TRBD1 | once | CASSLGQSFQGALNEQYF | TGTGCCAGCAGTTTAGGTCAATCTTTTCAGGGGGCTTTAAACGAGCAGTACTTC
TRBJ2-2 | TRBV2 | TRBD1 | NA | CASIPGQGGELFF | TGTGCCAGCATACCGGGACAGGGTGGGGAGCTGTTTTTT
TRBJ2-5 | TRBV19 | TRBD1 | NA | CASSTGTGVLETQYF | TGTGCCAGTAGTACCGGGACAGGGGTCCTAGAGACCCAGTACTTC
TRBJ1-4 | TRBV7-2 | TRBD1 | NA | CASSRDRGFTEKLFF | TGTGCCAGCAGCCGGGACAGGGGGTTTACCGAAAAACTGTTTTTT
TRBJ2-1 | TRBV5-1 | NA | NA | CASSLNYDNEQFF | TGCGCCAGCAGCTTGAATTATGACAATGAGCAGTTCTTC
TRBJ1-1 | TRBV28 | NA | NA | CASSPHTNTEAFF | TGTGCCAGCAGTCCTCACACAAACACTGAAGCTTTCTTT
TRBJ2-3 | TRBV5-1 | NA | NA | CASSLDNPTDTQYF | TGCGCCAGCAGCTTGGACAACCCCACAGATACGCAGTATTTT
TRBJ2-7 | TRBV19 | TRBD1 | once | CASSVSRGFEQYF | TGTGCCAGTAGTGTCAGCAGGGGGTTCGAGCAGTACTTC
TRBJ1-3 | TRBV19 | NA | NA | CASSMVTSSGNTIYF | TGTGCCAGTAGTATGGTGACATCCTCTGGAAACACCATATATTTT
TRBJ1-2 | TRBV29-1 | NA | NA | CSVEGPRDLYGYTF | TGCAGCGTTGAAGGGCCCCGGGATCTCTATGGCTACACCTTC
TRBJ1-2 | TRBV6-5 | NA | NA | CASSYGQTANLYGYTF | TGTGCCAGCAGTTACGGCCAGACAGCGAACCTCTATGGCTACACCTTC
TRBJ1-6 | TRBV5-8 | TRBD1 | NA | CASSTGTGPLPPLHF | TGTGCCAGCAGCACTGGGACAGGTCCCCTACCACCCCTCCACTTT
TRBJ2-2 | TRBV11-2 | NA | NA | CASSLIAQNTGELFF | TGTGCCAGCAGCTTAATAGCGCAGAACACCGGGGAGCTGTTTTTT
TRBJ1-1 | TRBV5-1 | TRBD1 | NA | CASSSSHKTGLNTEAFF | TGCGCCAGCAGCTCGTCCCACAAGACAGGGTTGAACACTGAAGCTTTCTTT
TRBJ1-1 | TRBV29-1 | NA | NA | CSVERNTEAFF | TGCAGCGTTGAGAGAAACACTGAAGCTTTCTTT
TRBJ2-1 | TRBV18 | NA | NA | CASSPTTGDNEQFF | TGTGCCAGCTCACCAACGACAGGAGACAATGAGCAGTTCTTC
TRBJ1-6 | TRBV6-5 | NA | few | CASRRTADSPLHF | TGTGCCAGCCGTCGGACAGCAGATTCACCCCTCCACTTT
TRBJ2-1 | TRBV27 | TRBD1 | NA | CASSLHPTGGNEQFF | TGTGCCAGCAGTCTGCACCCGACAGGGGGCAATGAGCAGTTCTTC
TRBJ1-4 | TRBV30 | NA | NA | CAWSVSQFEKLFF | TGTGCCTGGAGTGTTTCTCAGTTTGAAAAACTGTTTTTT
TRBJ2-2 | TRBV11-2 | NA | NA | CASSRAGASTGELFF | TGTGCCAGCAGCCGAGCGGGTGCGTCCACCGGGGAGCTGTTTTTT
TRBJ2-7 | TRBV28 | NA | NA | CASSPGGGRSYEQYF | TGTGCCAGCAGTCCCGGAGGGGGCCGCTCCTACGAGCAGTACTTC
TRBJ2-7 | TRBV6-1 | NA | NA | CASTRPRVPYEQYF | TGTGCCAGCACCAGGCCCAGGGTCCCCTACGAGCAGTACTTC
TRBJ1-6 | TRBV5-4 | NA | NA | CASSLMGVNNSPLHF | TGTGCCAGCAGCTTGATGGGAGTCAATAATTCACCCCTCCACTTT
TRBJ2-2 | TRBV2 | TRBD2 | NA | CASNSPSGYTGELFF | TGTGCCAGCAATTCCCCTAGCGGGTACACCGGGGAGCTGTTTTTT
TRBJ1-5 | TRBV5-1 | NA | NA | CASSLATGRQPQHF | TGCGCCAGCAGCTTGGCCACAGGGAGACAGCCCCAGCATTTT
TRBJ1-4 | TRBV18 | NA | few | CASFSYGGANEKLFF | TGTGCCAGCTTCTCATACGGGGGAGCTAATGAAAAACTGTTTTTT
TRBJ2-3 | TRBV5-1 | TRBD2 | NA | CASSVGTSGYTDTQYF | TGCGCCAGCAGCGTCGGGACTAGCGGTTACACAGATACGCAGTATTTT
TRBJ2-7 | TRBV6-1 | NA | few | CASSGPAGEQYF | TGTGCCAGCAGTGGCCCGGCGGGCGAGCAGTACTTC
TRBJ1-4 | TRBV7-7 | NA | once | CASSPGSLNEKLFF | TGTGCCAGCAGCCCCGGGTCATTAAATGAAAAACTGTTTTTT
TRBJ2-7 | TRBV23-1 | NA | NA | CASSPALYEQYF | TGCGCCAGCAGCCCCGCACTCTACGAGCAGTACTTC
TRBJ1-6 | TRBV19 | NA | NA | CASSINYNSPLHF | TGTGCCAGTAGTATTAATTATAATTCACCCCTCCACTTT
TRBJ2-5 | TRBV2 | TRBD2 | NA | CASRRTSGSRQETQYF | TGTGCCAGCAGGCGGACTAGCGGGAGTCGGCAAGAGACCCAGTACTTC
TRBJ1-1 | TRBV10-1 | NA | NA | CASSPLDTNTEAFF | TGCGCCAGCAGCCCCTTGGACACGAACACTGAAGCTTTCTTT
TRBJ2-2 | TRBV15 | TRBD1 | NA | CATRQGVTGELFF | TGTGCCACCAGACAGGGGGTCACCGGGGAGCTGTTTTTT
TRBJ2-2 | TRBV5-1 | NA | NA | CASSLVAGPGPGELFF | TGCGCCAGCAGCTTGGTGGCGGGCCCGGGCCCCGGGGAGCTGTTTTTT
TRBJ1-6 | TRBV6-5 | NA | NA | CASTSTAEVNSPLHF | TGTGCCAGCACTTCGACAGCCGAAGTAAATTCACCCCTCCACTTT
TRBJ2-5 | TRBV10-3 | TRBD2 | NA | CAISRTSLLETQYF | TGTGCCATCAGTCGGACTAGTCTGCTTGAGACCCAGTACTTC
TRBJ2-1 | TRBV25-1 | TRBD2 | few | CASSPQTSVGNEQFF | TGTGCCAGCAGCCCGCAGACTAGCGTAGGCAATGAGCAGTTCTTC